These T cell receptor beta chains were read from a single sample in a study of blood T cell repertoires in COVID-19. Here immunoSEQ multiplex PCR was the method, and the copy in TCRdb shows in-frame clones only, minus some. This table holds around 300,000 clones, 90% found once. Material: peripheral blood. These receptors were obtained from a woman between 35 and 50 years old with COVID-19, enrolled during active disease. Each CDR3 is given with its conserved first and last residue. A D gene is named only where the DNA matches it firmly. Some rows mark clone size as missing; the rest say once, few, many or name a class of expanded clone.

J: TRBJ2-2; D: .; length: 12; V: TRBV7-9; size: once; DNA: TGTGCCAGCAGGCTAAACACCGGGGAGCTGTTTTTT; CDR3: CASRLNTGELFF
J: TRBJ2-3; D: TRBD2; length: 16; V: TRBV18; size: .; DNA: TGTGCCAGCTCACCACTGGCGGGAGCTAGCACAGATACGCAGTATTTT; CDR3: CASSPLAGASTDTQYF
J: TRBJ1-1; D: .; length: 14; V: TRBV28; size: .; DNA: TGTGCCAGCAGTTTTCAGGGGCGGGGGACTGAAGCTTTCTTT; CDR3: CASSFQGRGTEAFF
J: TRBJ2-7; D: .; length: 13; V: TRBV7-3; size: .; DNA: TGTGCCAGCAGCTTAGCCCCGGGGTACGAGCAGTACTTC; CDR3: CASSLAPGYEQYF
J: TRBJ2-7; D: TRBD1; length: 14; V: TRBV5-4; size: .; DNA: TGTGCCAGCAGCTCAAGACAGGGGGCTCGCGAGCAGTACTTC; CDR3: CASSSRQGAREQYF
J: TRBJ1-1; D: TRBD1; length: 13; V: TRBV6-5; size: .; DNA: TGTGCCAGCAGGGGGACAGGGCGCAATGAAGCTTTCTTT; CDR3: CASRGTGRNEAFF
J: TRBJ2-2; D: TRBD1; length: 14; V: TRBV2; size: .; DNA: TGTGCCAGCACCTGGACAGGGATCGGCGGGGAGCTGTTTTTT; CDR3: CASTWTGIGGELFF
J: TRBJ2-1; D: TRBD2; length: 15; V: TRBV14; size: .; DNA: TGTGCCAGCAATCCCGGTAGCGGGAGGAGCAGTGAGCAGTTCTTC; CDR3: CASNPGSGRSSEQFF
J: TRBJ1-2; D: TRBD1; length: 14; V: TRBV30; size: .; DNA: TGTGCCTGGAGGGCACCGGGACAGAAGAGCGACTACACCTTC; CDR3: CAWRAPGQKSDYTF
J: TRBJ2-1; D: .; length: 16; V: TRBV9; size: once; DNA: TGTGCCAGCAGCGCCTCTGGAAGGGCGGGGCAGAATGAGCAGTTCTTC; CDR3: CASSASGRAGQNEQFF
J: TRBJ2-7; D: TRBD1; length: 14; V: TRBV28; size: .; DNA: TGTGCCAGCAGGCGGACAGGGGGCCCCTACGAGCAGTACTTC; CDR3: CASRRTGGPYEQYF
J: TRBJ1-2; D: .; length: 14; V: TRBV11-2; size: few; DNA: TGTGCCAGCAGCTGGTCGACAGCTAACTATGGCTACACCTTC; CDR3: CASSWSTANYGYTF
J: TRBJ1-4; D: .; length: 16; V: TRBV3-1/TRBV3-2; size: .; DNA: TGTGCCAGCAGCCAAGGGATCCCCTCGGGGGGAGGGAAACTGTTTTTT; CDR3: CASSQGIPSGGGKLFF
J: TRBJ2-2; D: TRBD2; length: 16; V: TRBV7-2; size: .; DNA: TGTGCCAGCAGCGCCGTACTAGCGGGGGTTGGCGGGGAGCTGTTTTTT; CDR3: CASSAVLAGVGGELFF
J: TRBJ1-2; D: .; length: 14; V: TRBV4-3; size: .; DNA: TGCGCCAGCAGCCAAGGACAGGCGAACTATGGCTACACCTTC; CDR3: CASSQGQANYGYTF